The T cell receptor (beta chain) described here comes from a study of cytomegalovirus exposure and HLA in healthy donors. The PCR used 60 Vbeta and 13 Jbeta primers. Produced via immunoSEQ multiplex PCR; TCRdb's table is partial and in-frame only. In the table there are 140,000 or so clones, about 80% of which are singletons. From germline, CDR1 is SGDLS and CDR2 YYNGEE. The CDR3 spans 15 residues. Germline trimming cut 4 bases from V and 12 bases from J; bases unmatched to any gene: 16. Input material: PBMCs. The sequence was obtained from a man aged 40-50 years in good health and CMV-seronegative. The V and J genes are TRBV9 and TRBJ2-1, with 7 bases fitting TRBD2. This CDR3 reads CASSTQTGLEPRQFF. DNA for the CDR3: TGTGCCAGCAGCACCCAGACCGGACTAGAGCCGAGGCAGTTCTTC.